These T cell receptor beta chains were read from a single sample in a study of blood T cell repertoires in COVID-19. Libraries were prepared by immunoSEQ multiplex PCR; TCRdb keeps only in-frame clonotypes and omits some of them. The sample records roughly 25,000 clones, about nine tenths being singletons. The material sequenced was peripheral blood. Every receptor here comes from a man in his fifties with active COVID-19. CDR3s include the opening cysteine and the closing phenylalanine or tryptophan. A D gene is named only where the DNA matches it firmly. Some rows have no size entry. The others give once, few or many, or a class for an expanded clone.

>NA|NA|TRBJ1-5|TRBV4-3
TGCGCCAGCAGCCAAGTTGGGGAGAGGGAGCCCCAGCATTTT
CASSQVGEREPQHF
>TRBD1|few|TRBJ1-3|TRBV28
TGTGCCAGCAGTTTAAGGGCCTTCAGGGACAGGGAACACTCTGGAAACACCATATATTTT
CASSLRAFRDREHSGNTIYF
>TRBD1|NA|TRBJ1-1|TRBV6-2/TRBV6-3
TGTGCCAGCAGTTACCCATTGGACAGGGGGCGCGTCACTGAAGCTTTCTTT
CASSYPLDRGRVTEAFF
>TRBD1|NA|TRBJ2-2|TRBV7-7
TGTGCTAGCAGCTTCAGGGGGCCCGCGAACACCGGGGAGCTGTTTTTT
CASSFRGPANTGELFF
>NA|few|TRBJ1-1|TRBV11-2
TGTGCCAGCAGTTGGGGCACCTACACTGAAGCTTTCTTT
CASSWGTYTEAFF
>NA|NA|TRBJ2-5|TRBV11-3
TGTGCCAGCAGCTTAGGGGGGGTCCCCTCGGAGACCCAGTACTTC
CASSLGGVPSETQYF
>TRBD1|NA|TRBJ2-6|TRBV5-4
TGTGCCAGCAGCGCACGACAGGGGGGTGGGGCCAACGTCCTGACTTTC
CASSARQGGGANVLTF
>TRBD1|NA|TRBJ1-1|TRBV15
TGTGCCACCAGGGACAGGGGGGATACTGAAGCTTTCTTT
CATRDRGDTEAFF
>TRBD1|once|TRBJ1-6|TRBV19
TGTGCCAGTAGTGTCGGACAGGGAAATTCACCCCTCCACTTT
CASSVGQGNSPLHF
>TRBD2|NA|TRBJ2-1|TRBV5-4
TGTGCCAGCAGCGGCCCGACTAGCGGGAGGGCCGGTTCCTACAATGAGCAGTTCTTC
CASSGPTSGRAGSYNEQFF
>NA|NA|TRBJ2-3|TRBV19
TGTGCCAGTAGTACCTCTGACATGTGGGCAGATACGCAGTATTTT
CASSTSDMWADTQYF
>NA|NA|TRBJ2-2|TRBV4-1
TGCGCCAGCAGCCAAGATATATTAGGGGTTAAGGCCCCCACCGGGGAGCTGTTTTTT
CASSQDILGVKAPTGELFF
>TRBD2|NA|TRBJ2-4|TRBV18
TGTGCCAGCTCACCTAGCGGGAGTAAAAACATTCAGTACTTC
CASSPSGSKNIQYF
>TRBD1|NA|TRBJ1-2|TRBV3-1/TRBV3-2
TGTGCCAGCAGCCAAGATAGGGGGACAGGGAACACCTTC
CASSQDRGTGNTF
>NA|NA|TRBJ1-2|TRBV19
TGTGCCAGTAGCGAACACGTAAACTATGGCTACACCTTC
CASSEHVNYGYTF
>NA|NA|TRBJ2-1|TRBV6-2/TRBV6-3
TGTGCCAGCAGCCAACAGGAGTTCAATGAGCAGTTCTTC
CASSQQEFNEQFF
>TRBD1|NA|TRBJ1-6|TRBV5-6
TGTGCCAGCAGCCAAGGACCAGGGGGACCGGGTTCACCCCTCCACTTT
CASSQGPGGPGSPLHF
>NA|NA|TRBJ1-1|TRBV9
TGTGCCAGCAGCGTATCGTCCTGGGGCGCTGAAGCTTTCTTT
CASSVSSWGAEAFF
>NA|NA|TRBJ2-1|TRBV4-1
TGCGCCAGCAGCCAAGGAACGCCGGGACTTGGGCAGTTCTTC
CASSQGTPGLGQFF
>TRBD1|NA|TRBJ1-1|TRBV7-9
TGTGCCAGCAGCTTAGTCAGGGGGCAGAACACTGAAGCTTTCTTT
CASSLVRGQNTEAFF
>NA|NA|TRBJ1-1|TRBV18
TGTGCCAGCTCACTCAATTTGAACACTGAAGCTTTCTTT
CASSLNLNTEAFF
>NA|NA|TRBJ1-2|TRBV5-4
TGTGCCAGCAGCTTGGACAGCCGCTATGGCTACACCTTC
CASSLDSRYGYTF
>NA|NA|TRBJ2-4|TRBV6-5
TGTGCCGTCCTAAGAAGAGTAGGGGGAAACATTCAGTACTTC
CAVLRRVGGNIQYF
>NA|NA|TRBJ1-1|TRBV4-1
TGCGCCAGCAGCCCCTCCGAGACACAATGGGACACTGAAGCTTTCTTT
CASSPSETQWDTEAFF
>TRBD1|NA|TRBJ2-4|TRBV7-2
TGTGCCAGCAGCCCTGACAGGGGGCTGAAAAACATTCAGTACTTC
CASSPDRGLKNIQYF
>TRBD2|NA|TRBJ2-1|TRBV18
TGTGCCAGCTCACGAATAGCGGGGCCGAGGGGTGAGCAGTTCTTC
CASSRIAGPRGEQFF
>NA|NA|TRBJ2-5|TRBV18
TGTGCCAGCTCACCGAGTATCCAAGAGACCCAGTACTTC
CASSPSIQETQYF
>NA|NA|TRBJ2-3|TRBV4-1
TGCGCCAGCAGCCATGGCCACTACACAGATACGCAGTATTTT
CASSHGHYTDTQYF
>NA|once|TRBJ2-7|TRBV9
TGTGCCAGCAGCGTAGGGGTGGGGCTTAACGAGCAGTACTTC
CASSVGVGLNEQYF
>NA|few|TRBJ1-2|TRBV11-2
TGTGCCAGCAAAGGGTGGAGGGTCGGATCTTATGGCTACACCTTC
CASKGWRVGSYGYTF
>NA|NA|TRBJ2-7|TRBV2
TGTGCCAGCAGTCCTCTACAGGGTTACTACGAGCAGTACTTC
CASSPLQGYYEQYF
>TRBD2|NA|TRBJ2-1|TRBV6-6
TGTGCCAGCAGTAAACTAGCGGGAGGGGACAATGAGCAGTTCTTC
CASSKLAGGDNEQFF
>NA|NA|TRBJ1-2|TRBV12-3/TRBV12-4
TGTGCCAGCAGTCTGAGCTATGGCTACACCTTC
CASSLSYGYTF
>NA|NA|TRBJ1-1|TRBV2
TGTGCCAGCGCCCAGAGGGTACAGAACACTGAAGCTTTCTTT
CASAQRVQNTEAFF
>TRBD1|NA|TRBJ2-3|TRBV19
TGTGCCAGTAGTTACAGGGGTAGCACAGATACGCAGTATTTT
CASSYRGSTDTQYF
>NA|NA|TRBJ1-1|TRBV5-6
TGTGCCAGCAGCTTGGTCGTGGGGCCTGAAGCTTTCTTT
CASSLVVGPEAFF